This T cell receptor (beta chain) was recorded in a study of cytomegalovirus exposure and HLA in healthy donors. CDR1 is SGHNT and CDR2 is YYREEE in the germline V gene (reference sequence). V shed 5 bases and J shed 0 bases, with 15 bases lying between them. The CDR3 extends over 16 amino acids. PCR involved 60 Vbeta and 13 Jbeta primers. Assay: immunoSEQ multiplex PCR; the TCRdb copy retains only in-frame clones and omits some. This table holds some 60,000 clones, around 83% found once. Donors had nominal health at sampling but likely had unrecorded immune exposures. As regards this clone: Its specificity is unknown.

General study findings and limits: In all likelihood, a cluster of highly shared sequence variants was a sequencing artifact. Within an earlier analysis, most TCR beta V segments proved productive either about 87% or about 30% of the time. The study carried out a later analysis of TCR beta sequences. It associated roughly 17,000 of them with specific HLA alleles at a false discovery rate of 0.05.

V and J are TRBV5-4 and TRBJ1-3; the D is unclear. Material: PBMCs. This receptor was identified in a human donor in good health. CDR3 region: CASRVIVRDSGNTIYF. The CDR3 bases are TGTGCCAGCAGGGTAATCGTTCGGGACTCTGGAAACACCATATATTTT.